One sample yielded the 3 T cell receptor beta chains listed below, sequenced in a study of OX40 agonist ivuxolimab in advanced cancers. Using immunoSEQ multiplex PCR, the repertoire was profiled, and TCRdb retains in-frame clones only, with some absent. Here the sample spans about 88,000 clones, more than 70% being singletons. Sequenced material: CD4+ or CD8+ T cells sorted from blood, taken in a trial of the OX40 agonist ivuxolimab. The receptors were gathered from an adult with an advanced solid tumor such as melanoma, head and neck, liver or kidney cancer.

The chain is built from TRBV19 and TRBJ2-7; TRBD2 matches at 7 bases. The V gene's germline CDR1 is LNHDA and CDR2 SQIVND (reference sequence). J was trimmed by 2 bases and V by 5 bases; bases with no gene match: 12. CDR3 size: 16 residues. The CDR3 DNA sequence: TGTGCCAGTAGTTCCCTACGTGCTAGCGGAACCTACGAGCAGTACTTC. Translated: CASSSLRASGTYEQYF.

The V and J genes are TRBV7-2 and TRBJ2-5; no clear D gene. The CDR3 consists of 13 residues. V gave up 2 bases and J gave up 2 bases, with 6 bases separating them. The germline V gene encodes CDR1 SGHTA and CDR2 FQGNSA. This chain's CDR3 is CASSLNRQETQYF. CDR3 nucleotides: TGTGCCAGCAGCTTAAACAGACAAGAGACCCAGTACTTC.

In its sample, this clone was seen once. Written as DNA, the CDR3 is TGTGCCAGCAGCGTAGGGGTCAACCAAGAGACCCAGTACTTC. It translates to CASSVGVNQETQYF. The chain carries TRBV9 and TRBJ2-5, with D uncertain. Deletions cut 0 bases from V and 0 bases from J, with 6 bases between. The CDR3 is 14 amino acids. In germline, CDR1 is SGDLS, CDR2 YYNGEE.